This T cell receptor (beta chain) was captured by sequencing in a study of cytomegalovirus exposure and HLA in healthy donors. General study points: TCR beta sequences reportedly predicted most subjects' HLA-A and HLA-B alleles accurately.

The PCR was carried out with 60 Vbeta primers and 13 Jbeta primers. Method: immunoSEQ multiplex PCR; TCRdb's copy keeps in-frame clones and lacks some. The table has some 170,000 clones, 81% seen once. CDR1 MGHDK and CDR2 SYGVNS come from the germline V gene. Germline trimming cut 2 bases from V and 2 bases from J; bases unmatched to any gene: 7. The CDR3 is 18 residues long. This clone was detected once. Its specificity is unknown. This TCR was sampled from a young woman in good health and CMV-seropositive. Sequenced input: PBMCs. This chain links TRBV25-1 with TRBJ2-2; 11 bases map to TRBD2. CDR3 in DNA: TGTGCCAGCAGTGAAGTTAGCGGGGGGGCCAGAAACACCGGGGAGCTGTTTTTT. It translates to CASSEVSGGARNTGELFF.